The TCR beta chain described here comes from a study of cytomegalovirus exposure and HLA in healthy donors. Overall study findings and caveats: In the 120 validation repertoires, a later analysis found that first-cohort TCR clusters tended to co-occur.

This clone was seen once. The antigen remains unidentified. Libraries were prepared by immunoSEQ multiplex PCR; TCRdb keeps only in-frame clonotypes and omits some of them. The sample has tens of thousands of clones; 90% to 95% are singletons. The CDR3 is 13 residues long. Looked up from germline, CDR1 is LNHDA and CDR2 is SQIVND (reference sequence). The V end was cut by 3 bases, the J end by 4 bases, with 9 bases between. The rearrangement links TRBV19 to TRBJ1-1; D gene ambiguous. Sequenced sample: PBMCs. This clonotype was obtained from a man aged 18-30 years in good health and CMV-seropositive. The CDR3, as DNA: TGTGCCAGTAGTATCGTTCGTCGCACTGAAGCTTTCTTT. Amino acid sequence: CASSIVRRTEAFF.